This TCR beta chain was documented in a study of beta chain features in type 1 diabetes (dated by TCRdb to 2017 to 2018). At the level of the whole study: Mean age, gender distribution, total cell number and subset yield were not different between patients and healthy donors. Across all samples, roughly 110,000,000 sorted cells were examined, and cell number per subset correlated strongly with RNA yield. The study compared TCRB repertoires of sorted circulating CD4+ T cell subsets between recently diagnosed type 1 diabetes patients and matched healthy donors. Regulatory and stem cell-like memory subsets were isolated from only 8 patients and roughly eight healthy donors, whereas naive and central memory subsets came from all 30 or so donors.

The entire isolated RNA was reverse transcribed using the High Capacity cDNA Reverse Transcription Kit, and thus expressed TCRB transcripts were sequenced. Naive, central memory and regulatory T cell samples underwent deep immunoSEQ sequencing, averaging about 3.57 million total reads per sample. Sorted cells were lysed in RLT buffer, and RNA was extracted using DNase-treated RNeasy Micro or Mini kits according to cell number. To prevent cross-contamination, every cell subset was processed on its own, while patient and healthy donor samples were processed together. The immunoSEQ multiplex PCR was used to amplify TCRB sequences from cDNA, yielding 87-bp fragments that span the CDR3 region. Sequencing of the amplicons was performed on the Illumina HiSeq platform. Under the source paper's analysis protocol: PCR bias was corrected computationally using synthetic template baselines, and reads within Hamming distance 2 were collapsed, with unmergeable singletons discarded. By aligning reads against IMGT, V, D and J genes, CDR3 length, and insertions or deletions at six rearrangement sites were assigned. Clonotype counts were normalized to sorted cell number within each subset before computing true diversity and Gini coefficients with the tcR R package. The overlap coefficient, calculated on TCRB nucleotide sequences, was used to quantify repertoire sharing. Out-of-frame TCRB sequences from naive cells were analyzed as a proxy for the pre-selection repertoire. What TCRdb holds here is the immuneACCESS table cut down to in-frame rearrangements. Part of the clones is not present; checked against another copy, under half of the missing clones reflect an unresolved V gene, and the others are unexplained. Clone size and the V and J calls come from that table; the DNA yielded D and trimming. This sample has 400,000 to 500,000 clones in its table, and about 14% of those were observed once. 0.035% to 0.04% of the sample comes from the top ten.

A single peripheral blood draw of about 116 mL on average was collected from each donor into heparinised tubes. Using a panel that included CD45RO, CCR7, CD25, CD127, CD95 and CD27, naive, central memory, regulatory and stem cell-like memory CD4+ T cells were sorted on a BD FACSAria II. Every sorted population had a purity above 95%. PBMCs were isolated right away by Lymphoprep density gradient centrifugation and were stained directly, without culture. So that batch effects would be minimized, each experiment stained and sorted samples in pairs, pairing one healthy donor with one patient. On the study overall, not on this receptor specifically: HLA sub-analyses involved small numbers of individuals, so any influence of HLA type on TCRB rearrangement remained unresolved. Shorter templates might be favored by PCR, yet because patient and control samples were amplified and corrected together, any such skew would affect both groups equally. Because cDNA rather than genomic DNA was sequenced, highly expressing activated cells could have been over-represented, although no difference in activation and CD3 levels was found between groups. Naive, central memory and regulatory TCRB repertoires appeared to be more alike among patients than among healthy donors. Fewer insertions and more nucleotide deletions at VDJ recombination sites were observed in patients with type 1 diabetes, implying thymic rearrangement abnormalities. Type 1 diabetes patients showed a moderate but significant shortening of TCRB CDR3 length in all four CD4+ subsets.

From a lookup of the germline V gene, CDR1 and CDR2 are SGHRS and YFSETQ. Measured from the cysteine to the phenylalanine, the CDR3 is 15 residues long. The read is trimmed to its CDR3 DNA, 45 bases read in frame from base 1. The V and J ends are trimmed by 4 bases and 4 bases, leaving 12 bases between them. Comment on this clone: The clone's antigen remains unknown. There are no base qualities to consult, and no much larger clone falls within one base.

Sequenced material: naive CD4+ T cells from blood. This sample's cell subset or site label indicates: true naive CD4+ T cells. The chain is encoded by TRBV5-1 joined to TRBJ2-6, with the D gene uncertain. This clonotype originated in a young man in good health. The CDR3 sequence is CASSVQGSGANVLTF. Read as DNA, the sequence is TGCGCCAGCAGCGTACAAGGGTCCGGGGCCAACGTCCTGACTTTC.